Following are 22 T cell receptor beta chains from one sample sequenced in a study of blood T cell repertoires in COVID-19. The data were produced by immunoSEQ multiplex PCR, yet TCRdb's version contains in-frame clones alone and is incomplete. The sample shows 95,000 to 110,000 clones, about 80% of them seen only once. Sequencing was done on a sample of peripheral blood. These receptors came from a woman over 75 with active or convalescent COVID-19.

This clone was picked up one time. The rearrangement uses TRBV7-2 and TRBJ1-5, with a weak D call TRBD1 (5 bases). Per the germline V gene, CDR1 is SGHTA and CDR2 is FQGNSA. Trimming left V 4 bases short and J 2 bases short, with 9 bases between. The CDR3 runs 14 residues. The CDR3, as DNA: TGTGCCAGCAGCTCCTCGGGGGGCAATCAGCCCCAGCATTTT. This gives the protein CASSSSGGNQPQHF.

This chain connects TRBV9 to TRBJ1-5; D is uncertain. V lost 1 base and J 1 base, leaving 9 bases between the germline ends. The CDR3 runs to 15 residues. Germline values: CDR1 SGDLS, CDR2 YYNGEE. The CDR3 DNA reads TGTGCCAGCAGCGTAACCGGGATGAGCAATCAGCCCCAGCATTTT. The encoded protein is CASSVTGMSNQPQHF.

The V call is TRBV5-1, the J call TRBJ1-1, with D unclear. V was trimmed by 0 bases and J by 3 bases, leaving 18 bases between them. Germline lookup yields CDR1 SGHRS and CDR2 YFSETQ. This CDR3 region has 17 residues. The CDR3 region is CASSLAIFSSRDTEAFF. For the CDR3, the DNA is TGCGCCAGCAGCTTGGCCATTTTTTCCTCCCGGGACACTGAAGCTTTCTTT. Full variable domain (missing parts from reference TRBV5-1 and TRBJ1-1): KAGVTQTPRYLIKTRGQQVTLSCSPISGHRSVSWYQQTPGQGLQFLFEYFSETQRNKGNFPGRFSGRQFSNSRSEMNVSTLELGDSALYLCASSLAIFSSRDTEAFFGQGTRLTVV.

J is TRBJ2-1 and V is TRBV6-5, with TRBD2 matching 11 bases. Germline-derived CDR1 and CDR2 are MNHEY and SVGAGI. V lost 4 bases and J lost 10; bases outside the gene matches: 3. The CDR3 is 13 amino acids. CDR3 bases: TGTGCCAGCAGTTGGACTAGCGGGCCAGAGCAGTTCTTC. Its translation is CASSWTSGPEQFF.

This chain connects TRBV5-1 to TRBJ2-1; the D gene is possibly TRBD1 (5 bases). V lost 2 bases and J 1 base, leaving 16 bases between the germline ends. CDR1 and CDR2 (germline): SGHRS, YFSETQ. The CDR3 sequence is 17 residues long. CDR3 DNA: TGCGCCAGCAGCTTTCCCCAGGGTGGTGAATCCTACAATGAGCAGTTCTTC. Translation: CASSFPQGGESYNEQFF.

The chain is built from TRBV5-1 and TRBJ2-1; TRBD2 is a possible D gene (6 bases). V lost 3 bases to trimming and J lost 3 bases, with 10 bases between them. Germline values: CDR1 SGHRS, CDR2 YFSETQ. The CDR3 extends over 14 amino acids. The CDR3: CASSSAGFYNEQFF. The CDR3 nucleotides are TGCGCCAGCAGCTCCGCGGGATTCTACAATGAGCAGTTCTTC.

V is TRBV15 and J is TRBJ2-3, with D perhaps TRBD1 (5 bases). From germline, CDR1 is LNHNV and CDR2 YYDKDF (reference sequence). This CDR3 is built from 10 residues. V gave up 7 bases and J gave up 6 bases, with 5 bases separating them. The CDR3 nucleotides read TGTGCCACCAAGGGGGATACGCAGTATTTT. This translates into CATKGDTQYF.

The count of this clone is one. Because the CDR3's place on the DNA is in doubt, the DNA is left out and the CDR3 is given as listed by TCRdb. This chain uses TRBV28 with TRBJ1-1; the table calls TRBD1, which could not be checked here. The CDR3 is made up of 14 amino acids, end residues included. The germline V gene encodes CDR1 MDHEN and CDR2 SYDVKM. This CDR3 reads CASSSSDRVTEAFF.

This chain uses TRBV6-5 with TRBJ1-2; 12 bases line up with TRBD1. The germline V gene has CDR1 MNHEY and CDR2 SVGAGI. The CDR3 runs 15 residues. V lost 6 bases, J lost 6 bases, and 8 bases stayed unmatched. CDR3 protein: CASSTGTGGSNGYTF. Here the CDR3 DNA reads TGTGCCAGCAGCACCGGGACAGGGGGCTCGAATGGCTACACCTTC.

V usage is TRBV5-1 and J usage is TRBJ2-7; 9 nucleotides align to TRBD1. This CDR3 is built from 16 residues. V gave up 4 bases and J gave up 3 bases; unmatched junction bases: 11. In germline, CDR1 is SGHRS, CDR2 YFSETQ. In DNA form, the CDR3 reads TGCGCCAGCAGCAGACACGAACAGGGGGCTTTCTACGAGCAGTACTTC. This encodes CASSRHEQGAFYEQYF.

V is TRBV9 and J is TRBJ2-1; D remains ambiguous. The germline V gene encodes CDR1 SGDLS and CDR2 YYNGEE. Trimming left V 6 bases short and J 9 bases short, with 16 bases between. This CDR3 comprises 13 residues. The CDR3 here is CASTKTTIGEQFF. The CDR3 DNA reads TGTGCCAGCACTAAAACGACAATAGGTGAGCAGTTCTTC.

This clone turned up a few times. The chain has TRBV20-1 and TRBJ2-1; D is unresolved. The CDR3 runs to 10 residues. Germline V gives CDR1 DFQATT, CDR2 SNEGSKA (reference sequence). Deletions cut 5 bases from V and 5 bases from J, with 4 bases between. The CDR3 loop is CSADNNEQFF. For the CDR3, the DNA is TGCAGTGCTGACAACAATGAGCAGTTCTTC.

The gene calls are TRBV7-8 and TRBJ1-5; D is ambiguous. The CDR3 consists of 13 residues. From germline, CDR1 is SGHVS and CDR2 FQNEAQ. Deletions cut 5 bases from V and 2 bases from J, with 7 bases between. The CDR3 reads CASSPRGNQPQHF. The CDR3 nucleotides are TGTGCCAGCAGCCCGCGCGGCAATCAGCCCCAGCATTTT. Drawing the rest from reference TRBV7-8 and TRBJ1-5, the complete variable domain is GAGVSQSPRYKVAKRGQDVALRCDPISGHVSLFWYQQALGQGPEFLTYFQNEAQLDKSGLPSDRFFAERPEGSVSTLKIQRTQQEDSAVYLCASSPRGNQPQHFGDGTRLSIL.

The chain's CDR3 is CASSTSTNGLAGHTDTQYF. The CDR3 DNA sequence: TGTGCCAGCAGCACCTCCACCAACGGACTAGCGGGGCACACAGATACGCAGTATTTT. This rearrangement joins TRBV6-2 or TRBV6-3 to TRBJ2-3; 12 positions agree with TRBD2. In germline, CDR1 is MNHEY, CDR2 SVGEGT. CDR3 size: 19 residues. Germline trimming cut 6 bases from V and 2 bases from J; bases unmatched to any gene: 15.

V gene TRBV6-5 combines with J gene TRBJ1-3; D is unresolved. This CDR3 is 14 amino acids long. CDR1 MNHEY and CDR2 SVGAGI come from the germline V gene. V lost 2 bases and J lost 1, with 6 bases in between. CDR3 in amino acids: CASSYGQSGNTIYF. The DNA for the CDR3 is TGTGCCAGCAGTTACGGGCAATCTGGAAACACCATATATTTT.

J is TRBJ1-6 and V is TRBV5-1, with TRBD1 identical over 9 bases. CDR3 length equals 15 residues. Germline CDR1 is SGHRS and CDR2 is YFSETQ. Germline trimming cut 2 bases from V and 5 bases from J; bases unmatched to any gene: 2. The CDR3 region is CASSLRTGDNSPLHF. In nucleotides, the CDR3 is TGCGCCAGCAGCTTAAGGACAGGGGATAATTCACCCCTCCACTTT.

This clone was seen a few times. The J gene is TRBJ1-1, the V gene TRBV6-2 or TRBV6-3; the match to TRBD1 covers 8 bases. J was trimmed by 4 bases and V by 4 bases; bases with no gene match: 5. CDR1 is MNHEY, CDR2 SVGEGT, per germline. This CDR3 contains 14 residues. The CDR3 here is CASSFRQGFTEAFF. In DNA form, the CDR3 reads TGTGCCAGCAGTTTCCGACAGGGGTTCACTGAAGCTTTCTTT.

The chain joins TRBV11-2 to TRBJ1-6; perhaps TRBD1 as D (6 bases). Trimming pared 1 base from V and 7 bases from J, leaving 11 bases between. The CDR3 covers 15 residues. The germline CDR1 and CDR2 sequences are SGHAT and FQNNGV. DNA for the CDR3: TGTGCCAGCAGCTTAGCGGGCAGGGGAAATTCACCCCTCCACTTT. Translation gives CASSLAGRGNSPLHF.

This rearrangement joins TRBV3-1 (or the pseudogene TRBV3-2) to TRBJ1-2; D gene unclear. CDR1 and CDR2 (germline): LGHDT, YNNKEL (reference sequence). The CDR3 is made up of 15 amino acids. V gave up 1 base and J gave up 1 base, with 10 bases separating them. CDR3 DNA sequence: TGTGCCAGCAGCCAAGGCACTCTGATTAACTATGGCTACACCTTC. Translated: CASSQGTLINYGYTF.

The V call is TRBV5-6, the J call TRBJ1-1; perhaps TRBD1 as D (5 bases). Trimming took off 2 bases at V and 3 bases at J, with 8 bases between the two ends. The CDR3 is 13 residues long. Germline V CDR1 and CDR2: SGHDT, YYEEEE. CDR3 DNA sequence: TGTGCCAGCAGCTTCGCGGGGGACACTGAAGCTTTCTTT. Its protein product is CASSFAGDTEAFF.

As DNA, the CDR3 is TGTGCCAGCAGTTACCGAGCCAATTCAAATTCACCCCTCCACTTT. This encodes CASSYRANSNSPLHF. V is TRBV6-2 or TRBV6-3 and J is TRBJ1-6; D call uncertain. The CDR3 totals 15 residues. The germline V gene has CDR1 MNHEY and CDR2 SVGEGT. The V end was cut by 2 bases, the J end by 7 bases, with 12 bases between.

As DNA, the CDR3 is TGTGCCAGCAGCTCACAGGAAGACACTGAAGCTTTCTTT. This translates into CASSSQEDTEAFF. The chain is built from TRBV7-3 and TRBJ1-1; D is perhaps TRBD1 (5 bases). The germline CDR1 and CDR2 sequences are SGHTA and FQGTGA. V dropped 4 bases and J dropped 3 bases, with 9 bases sitting between them. This CDR3 spans 13 amino acids. Full variable domain (missing parts from reference TRBV7-3 and TRBJ1-1): GAGVSQTPSNKVTEKGKYVELRCDPISGHTALYWYRQSLGQGPEFLIYFQGTGAADDSGLPNDRFFAVRPEGSVSTLKIQRTERGDSAVYLCASSSQEDTEAFFGQGTRLTVV.